One sample yielded the 12 T cell receptor beta chains listed below, sequenced in a study of control samples from healthy donors and cancer patients. TCRdb's table, derived via immunoSEQ multiplex PCR, lists solely in-frame clones and lacks some. This table has fewer than 95,000 clones, about 85% appearing once. Sequencing was done on a sample of blood. The receptors here all came from a man in his thirties or forties in good health.

CDR3 DNA: TGTGCCAGTAGTATGCGGGGGATTAGCACAGATACGCAGTATTTT. Translated: CASSMRGISTDTQYF. The V and J genes are TRBV19 and TRBJ2-3, with 7 bases aligning to TRBD2. The J segment lost 0 bases and the V segment lost 3 bases, leaving 3 bases of the junction unmatched. This CDR3 region has 15 residues. Germline lookup yields CDR1 LNHDA and CDR2 SQIVND (reference sequence).

The gene calls are TRBV30 and TRBJ1-1; D gene ambiguous. This CDR3 comprises 12 residues. Germline V gene lookup returns CDR1 GTSNPN and CDR2 SVGIG (reference sequence). The germline V and J ends were trimmed by 1 base and 5 bases, with 8 bases remaining between them. DNA for the CDR3: TGTGCCTGGAGTGAGCAGTCTACTGAAGCTTTCTTT. This gives the protein CAWSEQSTEAFF.

The rearrangement links TRBV14 to TRBJ2-3, with D perhaps matching TRBD1 (5 bases). Trimming shortened V by 0 bases and J by 3 bases, and 13 bases separated the two germline ends. Germline V gene lookup returns CDR1 SGHDN and CDR2 FVKESK. The CDR3 runs to 16 residues. The CDR3 sequence: CASSQDLRGGTDTQYF. The CDR3 region has the DNA TGTGCCAGCAGCCAAGATCTAAGGGGTGGGACAGATACGCAGTATTTT. Full variable domain (outside the CDR3, taken from reference TRBV14 and TRBJ2-3): EAGVTQFPSHSVIEKGQTVTLRCDPISGHDNLYWYRRVMGKEIKFLLHFVKESKQDESGMPNNRFLAERTGGTYSTLKVQPAELEDSGVYFCASSQDLRGGTDTQYFGPGTRLTVL.

The rearrangement links TRBV7-2 to TRBJ2-2; 9 bases line up with TRBD2. Losses at the gene ends were 2 bases for V and 3 bases for J; bases not matched to a gene: 4. CDR1 and CDR2 (germline): SGHTA, FQGNSA. The CDR3 has 16 amino acids. The CDR3: CASSLLRGGYTGELFF. The CDR3 nucleotides read TGTGCCAGCAGCTTATTGCGGGGGGGATACACCGGGGAGCTGTTTTTT.

For this clone: The same CDR3 can be traced to other DNA sequences in this sample. The genes are TRBV6-1 and TRBJ2-5; 9 bases fit TRBD2. The CDR3 has 17 residues. After removal of 2 bases from V and 2 bases from J, the junction contained 9 bases not matched to a gene. Germline assignment: CDR1 MNHNS and CDR2 SASEGT. The CDR3, as DNA: TGTGCCAGCAGTGAACGGCGGGGGGGCCAGGTACAAGAGACCCAGTACTTC. Its protein product is CASSERRGGQVQETQYF.

This clone is a singleton in its sample. The chain employs TRBV19 and TRBJ2-3; D tentatively fits TRBD1 or TRBD2 (7 bases each). This CDR3 contains 16 residues. V lost 0 bases, J lost 6 bases, and 16 bases lay in between. The germline gives CDR1 LNHDA, CDR2 SQIVND (reference sequence). This CDR3 reads CASSIETAGGADTQYF. Written as DNA, the CDR3 is TGTGCCAGTAGTATAGAAACGGCAGGGGGGGCGGATACGCAGTATTTT. Together with reference TRBV19 and TRBJ2-3, the CDR3 gives the full variable domain: DGGITQSPKYLFRKEGQNVTLSCEQNLNHDAMYWYRQDPGQGLRLIYYSQIVNDFQKGDIAEGYSVSREKKESFPLTVTSAQKNPTAFYLCASSIETAGGADTQYFGPGTRLTVL.

This clone was found a few times. The chain combines TRBV28 with TRBJ2-3; D may be TRBD2 (6 bases). This CDR3 spans 15 amino acids. The V end was cut by 4 bases, the J end by 1 base, with 12 bases between. Germline CDR1 and CDR2: MDHEN and SYDVKM. In DNA, the CDR3 is TGTGCCAGCAGTTCCCACCCGGGGGGCACAGATACGCAGTATTTT. Amino acids: CASSSHPGGTDTQYF.

This clone occurred once. This chain uses TRBV5-5 with TRBJ1-3; D possibly corresponds to TRBD1 (6 bases). V was cut by 4 bases and J by 4 bases, with 18 bases left in between. This CDR3 has 16 amino acids. The germline CDR1 and CDR2 sequences are SGHKS and YYEKEE (reference sequence). The CDR3 region has the DNA TGTGCCAGCAGCGGTCGGGACAACTCCTTCGGAAACACCATATATTTT. It encodes CASSGRDNSFGNTIYF.

This chain joins TRBV5-5 and TRBJ2-1; perhaps TRBD2 as D (5 bases). V lost 2 bases and J lost 5, with 14 bases in between. This CDR3 comprises 15 residues. CDR1 is SGHKS, CDR2 YYEKEE, per germline (reference sequence). Here the CDR3 reads CASSLADDLNNEQFF. The DNA for the CDR3 is TGTGCCAGCAGCTTAGCGGACGACCTTAACAATGAGCAGTTCTTC.

This rearrangement joins TRBV10-3 to TRBJ2-3, with 9 bases identical to TRBD2. Germline V gene sequence: CDR1 ENHRY, CDR2 SYGVKD. The V segment lost 4 bases and the J segment 2 bases; nucleotides outside the gene matches: 7. The CDR3 length is 16 residues. CDR3 amino acids: CAISGSRGGVTDTQYF. The CDR3 DNA follows: TGTGCCATCAGTGGTTCTCGCGGGGGGGTCACAGATACGCAGTATTTT.

The chain recombines TRBV7-9 with TRBJ1-1, with D perhaps matching TRBD1 (5 bases). The V end was cut by 4 bases, the J end by 7 bases, with 13 bases between. The CDR3 extends over 13 amino acids. CDR1 and CDR2 (germline): SEHNR, FQNEAQ (reference sequence). The CDR3 loop is CASSSGTAYEAFF. The CDR3 DNA reads TGTGCCAGCAGCTCAGGGACGGCATATGAAGCTTTCTTT.

This clone was seen more than once but under ten times. The rearrangement joins TRBV4-2 to TRBJ2-3; TRBD1 matches at 7 bases. Germline lookup yields CDR1 LGHNA and CDR2 YNFKEQ. The V segment lost 3 bases and the J segment 5 bases; nucleotides outside the gene matches: 8. This CDR3 contains 15 residues. CDR3 nucleotides: TGTGCCAGCAGCCATGAAGACAGGGAGAAAGATACGCAGTATTTT. It is translated as CASSHEDREKDTQYF.